This T cell receptor beta chain emerged from a study of Graves' ophthalmopathy and Graves' hyperthyroidism. Beta-chain TCR CDR3 regions were amplified from RNA transcripts. An initial RT-PCR round employing HTBI primers preceded a second-round multiplex PCR. TCRdb reprocessed the multiplex PCR reads with MiXCR, giving one entry per CDR3 protein. The sample has around 1,200,000 distinct CDR3 sequences, about 38% seen once. CDR1 and CDR2 from the germline V gene are LGHDT and YNNKEL (reference sequence). The CDR3 is 14 amino acids. The germline V and J ends were trimmed by 7 bases and 4 bases, with 16 bases remaining between them. Study-wide results and limits: Clonotypes were expanded in thyroid at above 0.001 frequency, and most also appeared in blood.

This clonotype appeared a single time. Antigen: not known. If patients had other autoimmune diseases, uncontrolled infections, pregnancy or lactation, they were excluded. The TCR sequence derives from an adult man with Graves' hyperthyroidism. The rearrangement uses TRBV3-1 and TRBJ1-2; no clear D. Source material: peripheral blood or thyroid tissue (not recorded which). The CDR3 DNA follows: TGTGCCAGCACCCCTACAAGAGTCATCTATGGCTACACCTTC. Translated: CASTPTRVIYGYTF.